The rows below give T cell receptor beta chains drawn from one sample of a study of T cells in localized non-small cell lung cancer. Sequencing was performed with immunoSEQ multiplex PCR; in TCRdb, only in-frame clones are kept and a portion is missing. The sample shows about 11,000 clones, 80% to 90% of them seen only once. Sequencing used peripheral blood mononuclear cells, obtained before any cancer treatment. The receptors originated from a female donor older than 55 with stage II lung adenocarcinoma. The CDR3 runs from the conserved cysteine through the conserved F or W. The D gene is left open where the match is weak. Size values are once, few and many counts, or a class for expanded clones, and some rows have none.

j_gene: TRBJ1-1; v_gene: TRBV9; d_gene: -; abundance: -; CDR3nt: TGTGCCAGCAGCGTAGATCCGGTCCGAGACACTGAAGCTTTCTTT; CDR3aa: CASSVDPVRDTEAFF
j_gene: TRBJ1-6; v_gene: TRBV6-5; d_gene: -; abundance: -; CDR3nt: TGTGCCAGCAGTTATGAGTCGACTTCACCCCTCCACTTT; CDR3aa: CASSYESTSPLHF
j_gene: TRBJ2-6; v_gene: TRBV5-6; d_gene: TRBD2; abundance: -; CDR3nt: TGTGCCAGCAGCTTGCGAATTAGCGGGGGACTCTCTGGGGCCAACGTCCTGACTTTC; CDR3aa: CASSLRISGGLSGANVLTF
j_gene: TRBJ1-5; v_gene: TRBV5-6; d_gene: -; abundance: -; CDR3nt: TGTGCCAGCAGCTGGGGGGGCCAATATAGCAATCAGCCCCAGCATTTT; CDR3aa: CASSWGGQYSNQPQHF
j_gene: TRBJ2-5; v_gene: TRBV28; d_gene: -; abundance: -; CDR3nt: TGTGCCAGCAGTCCCCCGTGGGTGGGACAAGAGACCCAGTACTTC; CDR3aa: CASSPPWVGQETQYF
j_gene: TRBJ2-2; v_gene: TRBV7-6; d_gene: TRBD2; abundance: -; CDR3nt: TGTGCCAGCAGCTTACTAGCGGGAGACACCGGGGAGCTGTTTTTT; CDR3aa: CASSLLAGDTGELFF
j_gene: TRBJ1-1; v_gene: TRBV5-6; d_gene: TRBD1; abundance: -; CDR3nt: TGTGCCAGCAGCCCGAGGACAGGGAGGGGCACTGAAGCTTTCTTT; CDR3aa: CASSPRTGRGTEAFF
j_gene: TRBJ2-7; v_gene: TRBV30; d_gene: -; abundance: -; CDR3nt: TGTGCTTCCCGCCGGGGGTCCTACGAGCAGTACTTC; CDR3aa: CASRRGSYEQYF
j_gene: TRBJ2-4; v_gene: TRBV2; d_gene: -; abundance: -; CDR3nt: TGTGCCGGGCCGGGGCCCGCCAAAAACATTCAGTACTTC; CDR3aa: CAGPGPAKNIQYF
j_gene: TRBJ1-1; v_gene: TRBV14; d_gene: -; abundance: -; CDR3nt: TGTGCCAGCAGCCCGGGGGAGCGAGCTTTCTTT; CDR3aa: CASSPGERAFF
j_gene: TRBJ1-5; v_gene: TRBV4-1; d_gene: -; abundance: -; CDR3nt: TGCGCCAGCAGCTCGGGGGTAGGGCAGCCCCAGCATTTT; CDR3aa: CASSSGVGQPQHF
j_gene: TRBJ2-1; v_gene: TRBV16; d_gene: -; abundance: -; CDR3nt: TGTGCCAGCTGCATCGTAGAGGCCGGCGACAATGAGCAGTTCTTC; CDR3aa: CASCIVEAGDNEQFF
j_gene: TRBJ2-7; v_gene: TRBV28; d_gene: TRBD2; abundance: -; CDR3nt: TGTGCCAGCACCATCCTCCCCGGGACTAGCGGCTTATACGAGCAGTACTTC; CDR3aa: CASTILPGTSGLYEQYF
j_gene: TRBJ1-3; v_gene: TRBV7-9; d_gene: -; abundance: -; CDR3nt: TGTGCCAGCAGCTTTCCGGAACGAAACACCATATATTTT; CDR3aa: CASSFPERNTIYF
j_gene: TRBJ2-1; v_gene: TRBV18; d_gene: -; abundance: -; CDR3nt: TGTGCCAGCTCACCCCAAGGCAATGAGCAGTTCTTC; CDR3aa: CASSPQGNEQFF
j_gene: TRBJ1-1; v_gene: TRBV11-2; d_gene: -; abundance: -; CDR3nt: TGTGCCAGCAGCTTAGCGGGGGGGTACACTGAAGCTTTCTTT; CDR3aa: CASSLAGGYTEAFF
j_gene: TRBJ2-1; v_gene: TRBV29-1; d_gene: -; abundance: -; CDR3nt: TGCAGCGTTGACAGGGAAGAGAAGTACAATGAGCAGTTCTTC; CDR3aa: CSVDREEKYNEQFF
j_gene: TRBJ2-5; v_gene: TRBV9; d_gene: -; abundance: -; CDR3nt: TGTGCCAGCAGCGTAGGTGCGGCTCAAGAGACCCAGTACTTC; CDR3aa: CASSVGAAQETQYF
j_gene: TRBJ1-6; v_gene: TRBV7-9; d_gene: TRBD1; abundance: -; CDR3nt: TGTGCCAGCACCCGGACAGGGGAGAATTCACCCCTCCACTTT; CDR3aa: CASTRTGENSPLHF
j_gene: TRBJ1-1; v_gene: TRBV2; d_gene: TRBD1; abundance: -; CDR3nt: TGTGCCAGCGGGGACAGGGCCGCGGGGACTGAAGCTTTCTTT; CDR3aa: CASGDRAAGTEAFF
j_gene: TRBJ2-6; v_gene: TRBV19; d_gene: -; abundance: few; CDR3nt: TGTGCCAGTAGAGGTTCGAGCTCTGGGGCCAACGTCCTGACTTTC; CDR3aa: CASRGSSSGANVLTF
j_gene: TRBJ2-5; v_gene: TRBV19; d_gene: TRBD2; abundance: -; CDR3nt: TGTGCCAGTAGGGCGGGGGGGCAAGAGACCCAGTACTTC; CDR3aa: CASRAGGQETQYF